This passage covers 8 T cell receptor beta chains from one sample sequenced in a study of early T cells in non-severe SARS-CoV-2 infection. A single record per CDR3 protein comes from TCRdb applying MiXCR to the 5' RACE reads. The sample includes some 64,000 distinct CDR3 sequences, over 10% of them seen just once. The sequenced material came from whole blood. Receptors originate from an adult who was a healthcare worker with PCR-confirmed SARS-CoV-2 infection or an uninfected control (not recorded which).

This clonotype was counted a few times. CDR3 in amino acids: CASSLTAGVGGELFF. The CDR3 DNA reads TGTGCCAGCAGCTTAACAGCGGGAGTAGGCGGGGAGCTGTTTTTT. The rearrangement uses TRBV7-3 and TRBJ2-2; 8 bases align to TRBD2. CDR1 and CDR2 (germline): SGHTA, FQGTGA. J was trimmed by 7 bases and V by 0 bases; bases with no gene match: 4. CDR3 length equals 15 residues. The full variable domain, its missing parts supplied by reference TRBV7-3 and TRBJ2-2, is GAGVSQTPSNKVTEKGKYVELRCDPISGHTALYWYRQSLGQGPEFLIYFQGTGAADDSGLPNDRFFAVRPEGSVSTLKIQRTERGDSAVYLCASSLTAGVGGELFFGEGSRLTVL.

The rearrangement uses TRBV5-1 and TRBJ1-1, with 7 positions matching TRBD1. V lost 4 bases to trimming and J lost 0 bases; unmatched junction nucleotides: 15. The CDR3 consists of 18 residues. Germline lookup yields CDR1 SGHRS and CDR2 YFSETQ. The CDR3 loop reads CASSKQGVPYQMNTEAFF. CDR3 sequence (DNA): TGCGCCAGCAGCAAGCAGGGGGTTCCTTACCAAATGAACACTGAAGCTTTCTTT.

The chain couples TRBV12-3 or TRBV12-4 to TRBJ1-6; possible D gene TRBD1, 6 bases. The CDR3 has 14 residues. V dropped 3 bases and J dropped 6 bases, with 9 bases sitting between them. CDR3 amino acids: CASSFGQPNSPLHF. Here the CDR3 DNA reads TGTGCCAGCAGTTTCGGACAGCCTAATTCACCCCTCCACTTT.

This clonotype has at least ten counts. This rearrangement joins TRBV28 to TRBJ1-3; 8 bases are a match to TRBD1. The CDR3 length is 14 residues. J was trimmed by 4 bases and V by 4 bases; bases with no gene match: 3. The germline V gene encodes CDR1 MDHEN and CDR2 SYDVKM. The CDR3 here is CASSSTGVGNTIYF. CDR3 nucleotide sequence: TGTGCCAGCAGTTCGACAGGGGTCGGAAACACCATATATTTT. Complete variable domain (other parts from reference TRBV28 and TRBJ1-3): DVKVTQSSRYLVKRTGEKVFLECVQDMDHENMFWYRQDPGLGLRLIYFSYDVKMKEKGDIPEGYSVSREKKERFSLILESASTNQTSMYLCASSSTGVGNTIYFGEGSWLTVV.

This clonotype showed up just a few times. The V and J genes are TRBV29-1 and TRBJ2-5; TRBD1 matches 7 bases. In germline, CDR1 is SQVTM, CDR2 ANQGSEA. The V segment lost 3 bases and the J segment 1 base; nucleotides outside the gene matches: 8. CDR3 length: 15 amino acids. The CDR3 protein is CSVDAPTGSQETQYF. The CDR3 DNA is TGCAGCGTTGACGCCCCGACAGGGAGCCAAGAGACCCAGTACTTC. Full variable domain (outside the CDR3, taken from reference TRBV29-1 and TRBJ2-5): SAVISQKPSRDICQRGTSLTIQCQVDSQVTMMFWYRQQPGQSLTLIATANQGSEATYESGFVIDKFPISRPNLTFSTLTVSNMSPEDSSIYLCSVDAPTGSQETQYFGPGTRLLVL.

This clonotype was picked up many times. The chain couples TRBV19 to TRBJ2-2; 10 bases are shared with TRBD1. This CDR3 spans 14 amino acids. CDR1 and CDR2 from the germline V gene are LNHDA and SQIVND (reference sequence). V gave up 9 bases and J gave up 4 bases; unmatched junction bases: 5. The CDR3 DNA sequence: TGTGCCAGCCGACAGGGGGCAAGCACCGGGGAGCTGTTTTTT. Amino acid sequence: CASRQGASTGELFF.

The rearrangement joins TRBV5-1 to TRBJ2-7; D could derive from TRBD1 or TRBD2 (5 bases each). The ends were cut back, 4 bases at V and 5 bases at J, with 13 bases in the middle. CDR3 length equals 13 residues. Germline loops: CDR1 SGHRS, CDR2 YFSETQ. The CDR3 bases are TGCGCCAGCAGCCCGGGACCTCCCAACGAGCAGTACTTC. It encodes CASSPGPPNEQYF.

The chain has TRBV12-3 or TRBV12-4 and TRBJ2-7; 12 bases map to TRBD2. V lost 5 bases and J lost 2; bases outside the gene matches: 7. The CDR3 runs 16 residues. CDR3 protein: CASSPAGLAGPYEQYF. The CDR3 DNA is TGTGCCAGCAGTCCAGCGGGACTAGCGGGCCCCTACGAGCAGTACTTC.